These 3 T cell receptor beta chains came from one sample sequenced in a study of blood T cells in healthy people across ages (dated by TCRdb to the mid-2010s). The library was built by means of 5' RACE. The data were produced on an Illumina HiSeq 2500. A second PCR of 7 to 11 cycles was run with a J-beta primer mix and a sample-barcoded 5' primer. The public reads were reprocessed in TCRdb via fastp at Q25 and MiXCR, keeping in-frame beta chains. Entries are consolidated by CDR3 protein sequence, retaining the most common genes and DNA. A total of fewer than 900,000 distinct CDR3 sequences appear in this sample, more than 40% of them only once. 20% to 25% of the sample comes from the top ten. Sequenced sample: blood. Source of these receptors: a woman aged 55-75 years in good health.

The table lists this clonotype with a few counts. The V call is TRBV20-1, the J call TRBJ2-4; TRBD1 matches at 8 bases. V gave up 5 bases and J gave up 3 bases; unmatched junction bases: 12. CDR3 size: 16 residues. Looked up from germline, CDR1 is DFQATT and CDR2 is SNEGSKA (reference sequence). Written as DNA, the CDR3 is TGCAGTGCTGTCCCGGGCCTCGGGACAGGCAAAAACATTCAGTACTTC. Translation: CSAVPGLGTGKNIQYF.

The gene calls are TRBV2 and TRBJ1-2; TRBD1 might be the D (5 bases). CDR1 is SNHLY, CDR2 FYNNEI, per germline. The CDR3 is 16 residues long. V was pared by 7 bases and J by 3 bases, with 21 bases between. The CDR3 reads CASTPLGSGTYYGYTF. In nucleotides, the CDR3 is TGTGCCAGCACTCCTCTCGGGTCAGGGACTTACTATGGCTACACCTTC.

The J gene is TRBJ2-5, the V gene TRBV9; the match to TRBD1 covers 10 bases. The trim removed 4 bases at V and 0 bases at J, leaving 9 bases unmatched. The CDR3 consists of 17 residues. Germline lookup yields CDR1 SGDLS and CDR2 YYNGEE. The CDR3 reads CASSPDRGHRYQETQYF. The CDR3, as DNA: TGTGCCAGCAGCCCAGACAGGGGGCATCGGTACCAAGAGACCCAGTACTTC.